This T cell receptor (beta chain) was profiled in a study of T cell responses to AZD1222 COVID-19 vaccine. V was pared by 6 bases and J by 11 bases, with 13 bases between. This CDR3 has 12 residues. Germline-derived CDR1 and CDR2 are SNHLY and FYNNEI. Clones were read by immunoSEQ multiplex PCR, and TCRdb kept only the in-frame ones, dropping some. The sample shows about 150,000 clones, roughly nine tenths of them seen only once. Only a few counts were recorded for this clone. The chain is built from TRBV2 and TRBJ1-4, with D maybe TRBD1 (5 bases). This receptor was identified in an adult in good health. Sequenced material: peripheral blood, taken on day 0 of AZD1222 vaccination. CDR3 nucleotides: TGTGCCAGCAGGGGGCCAGTCCCCAAACTGTTTTTT. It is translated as CASRGPVPKLFF.